This TCR beta chain was profiled in a study of T cells in Graves' hyperthyroidism and ophthalmopathy. Study-wide results and caveats: Most thyroid clonotypes expanded above 0.001 were also detected in blood. The model anticipated ophthalmopathy a median about six months pre-onset.

With duration under 3 months, ophthalmopathy was active: Clinical Activity Score at least 3, NOSPECS at least 4. Uncontrolled infection, other autoimmune disease, pregnancy or lactation barred patients from enrollment. Amplified TCR beta CDR3 regions derived from RNA transcripts. An initial round of RT-PCR targeting the TCR CDR3 relied on the HTBI primer set. TCRdb reanalysed the multiplex PCR reads using MiXCR and keeps one entry per CDR3 protein. The sample has some 570,000 distinct CDR3 sequences; over 12% are singletons. A note on this clonotype: Its cognate antigen is unknown.

Germline CDR1 reads KGHSH; CDR2 reads LQKENI. The CDR3 runs 14 residues. V dropped 3 bases and J dropped 6 bases, with 12 bases sitting between them. The clonotype comes from a woman aged 18-29 years with Graves' ophthalmopathy. The V gene is TRBV18, the J gene TRBJ1-5, with D possibly matching TRBD1 (6 bases). Sequenced sample: blood. The CDR3 region has the DNA TGTGCCAGCTCACCTGGACAGTTTGTTCAGCCCCAGCATTTT. It yields the protein CASSPGQFVQPQHF. Looking up the rest from reference TRBV18 and TRBJ1-5 gives the full variable domain: NAGVMQNPRHLVRRRGQEARLRCSPMKGHSHVYWYRQLPEEGLKFMVYLQKENIIDESGMPKERFSAEFPKEGPSILRIQQVVRGDSAAYFCASSPGQFVQPQHFGDGTRLSIL.